This T cell receptor (beta chain) was recorded in a study of shared clonotypes between healthy human individuals. Every immunoSEQ plate was one replicate of a subset's evenly spread DNA. TCRdb keeps only in-frame clones here, not all; method: immunoSEQ multiplex PCR. The sample holds almost 750,000 clones; approximately 77% are singletons and the top ten take over 1.5%. Per the germline V gene, CDR1 is DFQATT and CDR2 is SNEGSKA (reference sequence). Trimming removed 6 bases at V and 9 bases at J, with 12 bases between. The CDR3 contains 11 residues. Source material: memory CD4+ T cells sorted from blood. Subset noted: CD45RA-negative fraction. The chain links TRBV20-1 to TRBJ2-1; D is unresolved. This TCR derives from a woman younger than 45 in good health. CDR3: CSARSDGEQFF. The CDR3 DNA reads as TGCAGTGCCCGATCGGACGGTGAGCAGTTCTTC.